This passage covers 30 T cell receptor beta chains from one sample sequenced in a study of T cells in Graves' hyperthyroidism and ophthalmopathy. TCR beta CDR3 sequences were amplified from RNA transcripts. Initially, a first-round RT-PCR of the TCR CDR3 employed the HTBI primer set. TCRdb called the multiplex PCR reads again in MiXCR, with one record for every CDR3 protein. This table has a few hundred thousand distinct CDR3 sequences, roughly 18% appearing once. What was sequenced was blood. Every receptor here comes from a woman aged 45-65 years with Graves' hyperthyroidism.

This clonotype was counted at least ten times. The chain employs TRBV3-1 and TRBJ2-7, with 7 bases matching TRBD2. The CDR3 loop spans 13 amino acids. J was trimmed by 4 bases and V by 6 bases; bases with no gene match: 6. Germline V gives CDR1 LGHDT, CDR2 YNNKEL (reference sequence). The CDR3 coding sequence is TGTGCCAGCAGTCCTAGCGGACCTTACGAGCAGTACTTC. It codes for CASSPSGPYEQYF.

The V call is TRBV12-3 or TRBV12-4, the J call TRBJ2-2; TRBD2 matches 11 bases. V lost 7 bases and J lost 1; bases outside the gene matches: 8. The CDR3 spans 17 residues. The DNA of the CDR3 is TGTGCCAGCACCCCACCCGGGACTAGCGGGAACACCGGGGAGCTGTTTTTT. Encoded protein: CASTPPGTSGNTGELFF.

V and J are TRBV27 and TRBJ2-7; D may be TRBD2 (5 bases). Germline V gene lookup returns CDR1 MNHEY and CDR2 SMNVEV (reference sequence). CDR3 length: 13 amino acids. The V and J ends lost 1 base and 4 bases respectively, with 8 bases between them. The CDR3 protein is CASSLFRDYEQYF. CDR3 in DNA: TGTGCCAGCAGTTTATTCCGGGATTACGAGCAGTACTTC.

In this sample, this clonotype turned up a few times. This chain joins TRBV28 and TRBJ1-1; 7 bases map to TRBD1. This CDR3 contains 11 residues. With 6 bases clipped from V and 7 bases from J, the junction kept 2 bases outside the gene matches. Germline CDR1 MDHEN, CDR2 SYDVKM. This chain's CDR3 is CASRGTVEAFF. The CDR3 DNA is TGTGCCAGCAGAGGGACAGTTGAAGCTTTCTTT.

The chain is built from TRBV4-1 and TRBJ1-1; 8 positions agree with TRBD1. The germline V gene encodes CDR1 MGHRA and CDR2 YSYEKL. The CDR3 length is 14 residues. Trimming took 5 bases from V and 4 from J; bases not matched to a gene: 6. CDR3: CASSSRTGTTEAFF. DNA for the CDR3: TGCGCCAGCAGCAGTCGGACAGGGACCACTGAAGCTTTCTTT.

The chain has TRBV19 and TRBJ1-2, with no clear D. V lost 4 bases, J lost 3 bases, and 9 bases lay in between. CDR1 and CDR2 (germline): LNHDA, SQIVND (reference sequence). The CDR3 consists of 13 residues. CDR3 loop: CASSTPGDYGYTF. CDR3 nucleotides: TGTGCCAGTAGTACCCCGGGTGACTATGGCTACACCTTC. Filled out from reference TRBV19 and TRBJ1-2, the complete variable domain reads DGGITQSPKYLFRKEGQNVTLSCEQNLNHDAMYWYRQDPGQGLRLIYYSQIVNDFQKGDIAEGYSVSREKKESFPLTVTSAQKNPTAFYLCASSTPGDYGYTFGSGTRLTVV.

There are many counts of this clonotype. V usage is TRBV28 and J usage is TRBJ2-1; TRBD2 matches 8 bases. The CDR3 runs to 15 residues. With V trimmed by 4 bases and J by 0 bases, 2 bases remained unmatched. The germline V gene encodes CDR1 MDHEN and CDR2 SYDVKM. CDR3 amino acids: CASSSAGVSYNEQFF. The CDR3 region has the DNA TGTGCCAGCAGTTCAGCGGGAGTCTCCTACAATGAGCAGTTCTTC. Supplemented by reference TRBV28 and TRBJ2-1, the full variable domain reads DVKVTQSSRYLVKRTGEKVFLECVQDMDHENMFWYRQDPGLGLRLIYFSYDVKMKEKGDIPEGYSVSREKKERFSLILESASTNQTSMYLCASSSAGVSYNEQFFGPGTRLTVL.

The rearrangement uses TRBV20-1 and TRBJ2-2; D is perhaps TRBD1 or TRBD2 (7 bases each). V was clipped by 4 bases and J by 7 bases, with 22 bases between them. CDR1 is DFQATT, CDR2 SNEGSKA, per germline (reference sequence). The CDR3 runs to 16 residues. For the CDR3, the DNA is TGCAGTGCTATCCTGGGAGGGGGCGGGAGAGTCGGGGAGCTGTTTTTT. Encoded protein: CSAILGGGGRVGELFF.

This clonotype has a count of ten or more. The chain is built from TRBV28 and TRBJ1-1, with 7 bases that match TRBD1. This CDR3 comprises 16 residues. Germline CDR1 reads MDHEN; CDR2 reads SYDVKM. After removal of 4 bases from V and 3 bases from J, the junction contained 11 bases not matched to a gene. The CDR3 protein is CASSWEADREDTEAFF. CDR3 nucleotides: TGTGCCAGCAGTTGGGAAGCCGACAGGGAGGACACTGAAGCTTTCTTT.

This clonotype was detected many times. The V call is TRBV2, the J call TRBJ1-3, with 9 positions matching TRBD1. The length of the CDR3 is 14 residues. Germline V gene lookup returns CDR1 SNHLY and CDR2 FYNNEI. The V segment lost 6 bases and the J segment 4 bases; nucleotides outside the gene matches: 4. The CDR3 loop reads CASSGTGGGNTIYF. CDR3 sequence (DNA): TGTGCCAGCAGCGGAACAGGGGGCGGAAACACCATATATTTT.

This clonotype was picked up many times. The CDR3 DNA reads TGTGCCAGCAGTTTAAGCGGGAGGGCTTCCTACGAGCAGTACTTC. Residues: CASSLSGRASYEQYF. The chain links TRBV28 to TRBJ2-7; 10 bases align to TRBD2. The CDR3 totals 15 residues. V trimming: 2 bases; J trimming: 1 base; junction bases outside the gene matches: 2. In germline, CDR1 is MDHEN, CDR2 SYDVKM. Filled out from reference TRBV28 and TRBJ2-7, the complete variable domain reads DVKVTQSSRYLVKRTGEKVFLECVQDMDHENMFWYRQDPGLGLRLIYFSYDVKMKEKGDIPEGYSVSREKKERFSLILESASTNQTSMYLCASSLSGRASYEQYFGPGTRLTVT.

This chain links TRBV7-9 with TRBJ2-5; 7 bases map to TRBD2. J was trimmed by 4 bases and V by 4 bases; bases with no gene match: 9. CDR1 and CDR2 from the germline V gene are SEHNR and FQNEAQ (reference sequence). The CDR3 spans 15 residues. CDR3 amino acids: CASSSTWSGVETQYF. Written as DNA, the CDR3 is TGTGCCAGCAGCTCTACCTGGAGCGGGGTAGAGACCCAGTACTTC.

The CDR3 region is CASSEMGATTSGRRKTQYF. DNA of the CDR3: TGTGCCAGCAGTGAAATGGGGGCTACGACTAGCGGAAGACGGAAGACCCAGTACTTC. The chain couples TRBV2 to TRBJ2-5; TRBD2 aligns across 9 bases. Germline CDR1 and CDR2: SNHLY and FYNNEI. The J segment lost 6 bases and the V segment lost 2 bases, leaving 19 bases of the junction unmatched. The CDR3 contains 19 residues.

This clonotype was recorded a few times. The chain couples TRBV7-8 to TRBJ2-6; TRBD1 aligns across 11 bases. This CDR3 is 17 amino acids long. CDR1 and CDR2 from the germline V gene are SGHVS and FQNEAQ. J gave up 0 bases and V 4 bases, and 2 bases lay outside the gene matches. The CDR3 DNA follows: TGTGCCAGCAGCTGGGACAGGGGGACCTCTGGGGCCAACGTCCTGACTTTC. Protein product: CASSWDRGTSGANVLTF.

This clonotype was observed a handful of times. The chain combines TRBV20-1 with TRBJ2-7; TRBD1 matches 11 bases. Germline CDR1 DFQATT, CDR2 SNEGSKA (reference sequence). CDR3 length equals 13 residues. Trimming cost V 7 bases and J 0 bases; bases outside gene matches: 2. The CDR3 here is CSVGTGGSYEQYF. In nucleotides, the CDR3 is TGCAGTGTCGGGACAGGGGGCTCCTACGAGCAGTACTTC.

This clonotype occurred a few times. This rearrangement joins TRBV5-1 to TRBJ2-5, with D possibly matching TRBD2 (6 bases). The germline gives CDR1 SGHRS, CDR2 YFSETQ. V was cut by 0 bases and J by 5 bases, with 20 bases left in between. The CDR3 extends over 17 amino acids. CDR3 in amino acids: CASSLGSLGGNSETQYF. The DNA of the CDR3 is TGCGCCAGCAGCTTGGGATCCTTGGGCGGGAATAGTGAGACCCAGTACTTC.

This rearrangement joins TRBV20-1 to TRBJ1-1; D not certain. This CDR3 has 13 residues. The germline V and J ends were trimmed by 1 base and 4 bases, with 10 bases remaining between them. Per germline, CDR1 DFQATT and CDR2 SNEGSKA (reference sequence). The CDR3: CSARVAVGTEAFF. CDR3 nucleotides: TGCAGTGCTAGAGTGGCAGTCGGCACTGAAGCTTTCTTT.

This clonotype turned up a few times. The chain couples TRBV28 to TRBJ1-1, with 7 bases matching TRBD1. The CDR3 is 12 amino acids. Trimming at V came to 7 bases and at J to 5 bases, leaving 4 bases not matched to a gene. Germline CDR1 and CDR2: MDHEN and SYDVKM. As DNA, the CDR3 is TGTGCCAGCACCGACAGGGCTACTGAAGCTTTCTTT. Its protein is CASTDRATEAFF.

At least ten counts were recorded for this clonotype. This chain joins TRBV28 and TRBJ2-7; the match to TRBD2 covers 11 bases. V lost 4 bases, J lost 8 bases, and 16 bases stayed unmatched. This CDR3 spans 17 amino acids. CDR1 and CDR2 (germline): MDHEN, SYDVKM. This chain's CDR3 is CASSSPLAGGLPPKQYF. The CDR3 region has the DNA TGTGCCAGCAGTTCCCCCCTAGCGGGAGGCCTCCCCCCAAAGCAGTACTTC.

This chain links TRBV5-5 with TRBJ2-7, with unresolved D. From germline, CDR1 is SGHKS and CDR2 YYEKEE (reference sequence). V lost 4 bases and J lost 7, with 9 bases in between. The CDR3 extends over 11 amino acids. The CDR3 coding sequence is TGTGCCAGCAGCCTTGGTAGGGAGCAGTACGTC. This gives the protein CASSLGREQYV.

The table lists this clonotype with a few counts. The CDR3 loop is CASRTARETQYF. CDR3 coding DNA: TGTGCCAGCAGAACAGCCAGGGAGACCCAGTACTTC. The gene calls are TRBV6-2 or TRBV6-3 and TRBJ2-5; the D is unclear. Germline CDR1 reads MNHEY; CDR2 reads SVGEGT. The CDR3 length is 12 residues. Trimming pared 6 bases from V and 5 bases from J, leaving 10 bases between.

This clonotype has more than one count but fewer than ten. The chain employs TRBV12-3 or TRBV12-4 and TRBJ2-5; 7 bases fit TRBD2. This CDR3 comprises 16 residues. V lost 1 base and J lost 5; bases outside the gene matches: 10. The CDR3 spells CASSLVPGRDVETQYF. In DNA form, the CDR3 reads TGTGCCAGCAGTTTAGTACCAGGGAGGGACGTCGAGACCCAGTACTTC.

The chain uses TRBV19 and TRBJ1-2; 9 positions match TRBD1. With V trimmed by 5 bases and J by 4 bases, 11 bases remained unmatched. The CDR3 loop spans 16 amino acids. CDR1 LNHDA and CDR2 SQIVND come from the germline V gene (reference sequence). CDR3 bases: TGTGCCAGTAGTCCTACCAGGACAGGGGCCAGCTATGGCTACACCTTC. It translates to CASSPTRTGASYGYTF.

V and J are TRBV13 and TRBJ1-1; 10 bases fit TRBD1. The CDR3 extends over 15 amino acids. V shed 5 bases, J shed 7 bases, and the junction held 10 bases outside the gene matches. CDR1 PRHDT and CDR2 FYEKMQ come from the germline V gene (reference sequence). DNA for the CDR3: TGTGCCAGCAGCCGGAGAGACAGGGGGCACGGTGAAGCTTTCTTT. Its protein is CASSRRDRGHGEAFF.

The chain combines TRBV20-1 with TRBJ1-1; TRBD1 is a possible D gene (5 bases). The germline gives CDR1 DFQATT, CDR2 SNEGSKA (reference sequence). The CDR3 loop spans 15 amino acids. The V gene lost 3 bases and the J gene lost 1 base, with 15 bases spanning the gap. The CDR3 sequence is CSARSRGAGNTEAFF. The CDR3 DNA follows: TGCAGTGCTAGGTCAAGAGGGGCTGGGAACACTGAAGCTTTCTTT.

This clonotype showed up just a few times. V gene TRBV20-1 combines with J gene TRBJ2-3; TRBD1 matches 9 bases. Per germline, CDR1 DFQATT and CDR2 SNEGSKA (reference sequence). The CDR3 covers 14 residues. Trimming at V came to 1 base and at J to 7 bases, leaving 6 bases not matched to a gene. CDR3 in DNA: TGCAGTGCTAGAGCCCGGACAGGGGTCAATACGCAGTATTTT. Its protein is CSARARTGVNTQYF.

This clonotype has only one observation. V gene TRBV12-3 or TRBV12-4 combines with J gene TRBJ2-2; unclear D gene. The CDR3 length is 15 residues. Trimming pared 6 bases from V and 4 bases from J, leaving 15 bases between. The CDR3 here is CASSAWVDPTGELFF. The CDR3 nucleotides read TGTGCCAGCAGCGCCTGGGTCGACCCCACCGGGGAGCTGTTTTTT.

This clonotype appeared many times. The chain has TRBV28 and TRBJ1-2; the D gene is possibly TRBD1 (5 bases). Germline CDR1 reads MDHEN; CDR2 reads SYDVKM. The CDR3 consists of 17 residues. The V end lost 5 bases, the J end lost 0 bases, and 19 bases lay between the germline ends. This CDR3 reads CASSLFTGTVANYGYTF. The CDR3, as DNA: TGTGCCAGCAGTCTCTTTACCGGGACGGTAGCTAACTATGGCTACACCTTC.

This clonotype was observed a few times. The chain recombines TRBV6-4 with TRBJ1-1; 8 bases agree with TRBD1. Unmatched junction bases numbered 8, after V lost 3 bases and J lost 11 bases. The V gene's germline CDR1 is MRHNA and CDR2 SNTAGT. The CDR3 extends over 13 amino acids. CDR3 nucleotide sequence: TGTGCCAGCAGTGATGGGGAGACAGGGGCGGCTTTCTTT. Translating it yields CASSDGETGAAFF.

The DNA for the CDR3 is TGTGCCAGCAGTGAAGCTTGGACAGGGGCCTACGAGCAGTACGTC. Amino acids: CASSEAWTGAYEQYV. The J gene is TRBJ2-7, the V gene TRBV6-1, with 9 bases fitting TRBD1. Germline loops: CDR1 MNHNS, CDR2 SASEGT. The CDR3 contains 15 residues. V lost 0 bases and J lost 2; bases outside the gene matches: 2.